This T cell receptor (beta chain) derives from a study of vaccination and CD4 T cells after COVID-19. Study at large: Each participant underwent a two-dose regimen of either the BNT162b2 or the mRNA-1273 vaccine.

This clonotype showed up just a few times. Its specificity is not known. Treatment specified: approximately 9-day PBMC culture with coronavirus spike peptide pools or control peptides (ViraFEST assay). V lost 8 bases and J 4 bases, leaving 17 bases between the germline ends. In germline, CDR1 is MDHEN, CDR2 SYDVKM. The CDR3 is 14 residues long. Sequencing of DNA taken from cultured CD4+ T cells relied on the Oncomine TCR Beta short-read assay. Genomic DNA was taken out of cultured CD4+ T cells by extraction. Each CDR3 protein is one row after TCRdb ran MiXCR on the PCR reads. The sample holds more than 10,000 distinct CDR3 sequences, around 74% seen once.

Sequenced input: CD4+ T cells from blood, cultured in vitro. The genes are TRBV28 and TRBJ1-2; D is possibly TRBD1 (6 bases). The sequence derives from a human donor who had recovered from COVID-19. The CDR3 DNA is TGTGCCAGCCGGACAGAACCTTCATTCTATGGCTACACCTTC. It encodes CASRTEPSFYGYTF.